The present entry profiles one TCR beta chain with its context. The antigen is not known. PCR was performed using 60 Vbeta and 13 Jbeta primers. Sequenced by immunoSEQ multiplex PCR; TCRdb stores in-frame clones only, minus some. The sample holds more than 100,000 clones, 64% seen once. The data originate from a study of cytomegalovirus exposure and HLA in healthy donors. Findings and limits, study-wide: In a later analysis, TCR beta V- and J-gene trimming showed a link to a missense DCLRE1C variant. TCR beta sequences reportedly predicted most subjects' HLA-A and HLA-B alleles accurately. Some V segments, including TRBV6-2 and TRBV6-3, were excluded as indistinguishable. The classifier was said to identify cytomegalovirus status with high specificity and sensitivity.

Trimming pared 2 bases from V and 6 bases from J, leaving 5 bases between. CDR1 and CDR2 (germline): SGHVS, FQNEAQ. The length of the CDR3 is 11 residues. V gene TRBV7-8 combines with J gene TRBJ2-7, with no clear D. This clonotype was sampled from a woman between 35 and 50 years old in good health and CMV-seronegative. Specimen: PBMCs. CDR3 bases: TGTGCCAGCAGCTTACAGTTCGAGCAGTACTTC. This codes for CASSLQFEQYF. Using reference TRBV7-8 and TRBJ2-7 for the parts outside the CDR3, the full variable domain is GAGVSQSPRYKVAKRGQDVALRCDPISGHVSLFWYQQALGQGPEFLTYFQNEAQLDKSGLPSDRFFAERPEGSVSTLKIQRTQQEDSAVYLCASSLQFEQYFGPGTRLTVT.